This entry is about one TCR beta chain. Its antigen is currently unknown. At one of its ends the junction is not consistent with the germline gene, which may arise from a read error. This entry comes from a study of cytomegalovirus exposure and HLA in healthy donors. Turning to the study itself: HLA-typed donors were the source of some 80 million unique TCRs, which an early data release held.

Study-level findings and limits: CMV antigen specificity of three CMV-associated chains was confirmed in vitro. A missense variant in DCLRE1C was later tied to TCR beta V- and J-gene trimming.

Germline V gene sequence: CDR1 WSHSY, CDR2 SAAADI. This CDR3 is 16 amino acids long. A multiplex PCR was run with 60 Vbeta primers and 13 Jbeta primers. Clones were read by immunoSEQ multiplex PCR, and TCRdb kept only the in-frame ones, dropping some. This sample has hundreds of thousands of clones, with around 89% found just once. All donors participated as healthy donors of bone marrow. Sequenced input: PBMCs. This clonotype originated in a woman under 30 in good health and CMV-seronegative. This rearrangement joins TRBV10-2 to TRBJ2-7; 9 bases fit TRBD2. The CDR3 DNA reads as TGCGCCAGCAGTGGGTACACGAGTAGCGGGAGTCCCCTCTGGAACTTC. It is translated as CASSGYTSSGSPLWNF.